The 15 T cell receptor beta chains below all came from one sample that was sequenced in a study of metastatic and nonmetastatic thyroid tumors. There were no patients who had received any treatment before thyroid surgery. TCRdb called clones again from the PCR reads with MiXCR. Among about 38,000 clones listed, more than 25% were seen once. Sequenced material: blood. All receptors derive from a male donor with papillary thyroid cancer or a benign thyroid nodule (not recorded which). Some clones in this sample may be carry-over from other donors' samples.

The CDR3 is CASSPRQGPPWEKLFF. In DNA form, the CDR3 reads TGCGCCAGCAGCCCGCGTCAGGGACCCCCCTGGGAAAAACTGTTTTTT. The chain combines TRBV4-1 with TRBJ1-4; TRBD1 is a possible D gene (5 bases). The germline V gene has CDR1 MGHRA and CDR2 YSYEKL. V gave up 4 bases and J gave up 8 bases, with 20 bases separating them. The CDR3 spans 16 residues.

This chain joins TRBV20-1 and TRBJ2-7; 8 bases are shared with TRBD2. The CDR3 is 13 residues long. CDR1 DFQATT and CDR2 SNEGSKA come from the germline V gene (reference sequence). This CDR3 is CITAGEAGREQYF. The DNA of the CDR3 is TGCATAACAGCGGGAGAGGCGGGACGCGAGCAGTACTTC.

The chain carries TRBV20-1 and TRBJ1-5; no clear D. The V end lost 0 bases, the J end lost 6 bases, and 15 bases lay between the germline ends. CDR1 and CDR2 from the germline V gene are DFQATT and SNEGSKA (reference sequence). This CDR3 is built from 15 residues. The chain's CDR3 is CSARDTIGAGQPQHF. The DNA for the CDR3 is TGCAGTGCTAGAGATACAATAGGAGCGGGTCAGCCCCAGCATTTT.

This clone was detected many times. The rearrangement links TRBV4-1 to TRBJ2-4; TRBD1 aligns across 8 bases. CDR3 length: 17 amino acids. Trimming at V came to 4 bases and at J to 1 base, leaving 9 bases not matched to a gene. Germline lookup yields CDR1 MGHRA and CDR2 YSYEKL. The CDR3 reads CASSLWTGLVAKNIQYF. CDR3 DNA sequence: TGCGCCAGCAGCCTCTGGACAGGGTTGGTCGCCAAAAACATTCAGTACTTC.

This clone was recorded a few times. This CDR3 is CASSWEGTEGGYTF. In DNA, the CDR3 is TGTGCCAGTTCATGGGAGGGAACCGAGGGGGGCTACACCTTC. The chain joins TRBV19 to TRBJ1-2; TRBD1 might be the D (5 bases). V was trimmed by 8 bases and J by 8 bases, leaving 21 bases between them. CDR3 length equals 14 residues. Looked up from germline, CDR1 is LNHDA and CDR2 is SQIVND (reference sequence).

This clone was picked up many times. This rearrangement joins TRBV6-1 to TRBJ2-1; 9 nucleotides line up with TRBD2. From germline, CDR1 is MNHNS and CDR2 SASEGT. This CDR3 is built from 14 residues. The V gene end was trimmed by 6 bases and the J gene end by 6 bases; junction bases not matched to a gene: 6. The chain's CDR3 is CASSVAGEGNEQFF. The CDR3 DNA is TGTGCCAGCAGCGTAGCGGGAGAGGGCAATGAGCAGTTCTTC.

The V call is TRBV29-1, the J call TRBJ1-5, with 7 bases identical to TRBD1. In germline, CDR1 is SQVTM, CDR2 ANQGSEA. The CDR3 is 13 residues long. The junction had 5 bases not matched to a gene; V was cut back by 4 bases and J by 5 bases. CDR3 sequence reads: CSVAGQVDQPQHF. CDR3 bases: TGCAGCGTTGCTGGACAGGTTGATCAGCCCCAGCATTTT.

This clone was picked up many times. This chain's CDR3 is CASSITQAGGYNEQFF. CDR3 nucleotide sequence: TGTGCCAGTAGTATAACCCAGGCGGGAGGATACAATGAGCAGTTCTTC. The J gene is TRBJ2-1, the V gene TRBV19; 8 bases line up with TRBD2. V was pared by 2 bases and J by 4 bases, with 7 bases of the junction left unmatched. Germline V lookup: CDR1 LNHDA, CDR2 SQIVND (reference sequence). The CDR3 totals 16 residues.

This chain links TRBV5-5 with TRBJ2-1; D is uncertain. The germline gives CDR1 SGHKS, CDR2 YYEKEE (reference sequence). V was shortened by 4 bases and J by 4 bases, with 9 bases between the two germline ends. CDR3 length: 13 residues. Here the CDR3 reads CASSLGPYNEQFF. The CDR3, as DNA: TGTGCCAGCAGCCTCGGCCCGTACAATGAGCAGTTCTTC.

At least ten counts were recorded for this clone. The V call is TRBV7-8, the J call TRBJ1-3; the D is unclear. The V and J ends lost 3 bases and 0 bases respectively, with 9 bases between them. Germline loops: CDR1 SGHVS, CDR2 FQNEAQ. The CDR3 loop spans 15 amino acids. CDR3 DNA sequence: TGTGCCAGCAGCTTGTTCAGTCTCTCTGGAAACACCATATATTTT. Translation: CASSLFSLSGNTIYF.

This clone was seen at least ten times. The V gene is TRBV5-1, the J gene TRBJ1-2, with D unclear. This CDR3 has 12 amino acids. Germline loops: CDR1 SGHRS, CDR2 YFSETQ. V was clipped by 4 bases and J by 1 base, with 5 bases between them. The CDR3 here is CASSGNNYGYTF. CDR3 nucleotides: TGCGCCAGCAGCGGTAATAACTATGGCTACACCTTC.

In regard to this clone: Germline is not matched at one junction end, which may reflect a read error. The gene calls are TRBV6-1 and TRBJ1-2, with 9 bases fitting TRBD1. Germline CDR1 and CDR2: MNHNS and SASEGT. The CDR3 length is 15 residues. CDR3 sequence (DNA): TGTTCCAGCAGTAGAAACAGGGGGCCTCGAGTAGTCTACACCTTC. Protein sequence: CSSSRNRGPRVVYTF.

The J gene is TRBJ2-7, the V gene TRBV11-2; D might be TRBD1 (6 bases). Trimming left V 3 bases short and J 3 bases short, with 12 bases between. Germline CDR1 SGHAT, CDR2 FQNNGV. The CDR3 runs 14 residues. The DNA for the CDR3 is TGTGCCAGCAGCTTCCCGGGACACATCTACGAGCAGTACTTC. Its protein is CASSFPGHIYEQYF. Supplemented by reference TRBV11-2 and TRBJ2-7, the full variable domain reads EAGVAQSPRYKIIEKRQSVAFWCNPISGHATLYWYQQILGQGPKLLIQFQNNGVVDDSQLPKDRFSAERLKGVDSTLKIQPAKLEDSAVYLCASSFPGHIYEQYFGPGTRLTVT.

As for this clone: One end of the junction does not line up with germline, which may come from a read error. V is TRBV20-1 and J is TRBJ2-5, with 11 positions matching TRBD1. This CDR3 is 14 amino acids long. Germline CDR1 DFQATT, CDR2 SNEGSKA (reference sequence). The CDR3 DNA sequence: TGCAGTGCCAGGACAGGGGGCCTCGGGCAGACCCATTACTTC. Amino acids: CSARTGGLGQTHYF.

The J gene is TRBJ2-3, the V gene TRBV6-4; no clear D gene. Trimming pared 3 bases from V and 0 bases from J, leaving 4 bases between. CDR3 size: 13 residues. From germline, CDR1 is MRHNA and CDR2 SNTAGT. The CDR3 DNA reads TGTGCCAGCAGTGAGCGTAGCACAGATACGCAGTATTTT. Amino acid sequence: CASSERSTDTQYF.